This T cell receptor beta chain was sequenced during a study of cytomegalovirus exposure and HLA in healthy donors. Study results and limitations: In vitro, a few CMV-associated chains proved specific for CMV antigens.

It was with 60 Vbeta and 13 Jbeta primers that the PCR ran. Measured with immunoSEQ multiplex PCR; TCRdb has only the in-frame clones, and not every one. The profile shows some 130,000 clones, around 70% of them singletons. As for this clone: Its antigen is unidentified. A read error may produce the germline difference seen at one junction end.

CDR1 and CDR2 from the germline V gene are SQVTM and ANQGSEA. The CDR3 is 15 residues long. The genes are TRBV29-1 and TRBJ2-3, with 9 bases matching TRBD1. The specimen sequenced was PBMCs. The receptor was derived from a man aged 25-45 years in good health and CMV-seronegative. The CDR3 loop is CSVDGGTGFTATQYF. The DNA for the CDR3 is TGCAGCGTTGATGGCGGGACAGGGTTCACAGCTACGCAGTATTTT.